This is a list of T cell receptor beta chains from one sample in a study of cytomegalovirus exposure and HLA in healthy donors. The assay was immunoSEQ multiplex PCR, and TCRdb's table has in-frame clones only and misses some. The ten top clones account for approximately 0.58%, within a sample of some 84,000 clones. The sequenced sample consisted of PBMCs. Receptors were obtained from a man aged 50 or older in good health and CMV-seronegative. Both conserved end residues are part of each CDR3. D genes are given only for firm matches.

D gene,J gene,V gene,CDR3 protein,CDR3 DNA
-,TRBJ1-1,TRBV19,CASSIGTAEAFF,TGTGCCAGTAGTATAGGTACAGCTGAAGCTTTCTTT
-,TRBJ2-7,TRBV6-5,CASKKTGYRYEQYF,TGTGCCAGCAAGAAAACAGGGTACCGCTACGAGCAGTACTTC
TRBD1,TRBJ1-1,TRBV7-9,CASSSPGQSSLMNTEAFF,TGTGCCAGCAGCTCACCGGGACAGTCTTCTCTAATGAACACTGAAGCTTTCTTT
-,TRBJ2-1,TRBV9,CASSDTGTPYNEQFF,TGTGCCAGCAGCGACACAGGGACCCCCTACAATGAGCAGTTCTTC
-,TRBJ1-1,TRBV30,CAWSVRLDTEAFF,TGTGCCTGGAGTGTGAGATTGGACACTGAAGCTTTCTTT
-,TRBJ2-7,TRBV28,CASSRPTFSYEQYF,TGTGCCAGCTCCAGGCCAACCTTTTCCTACGAGCAGTACTTC
TRBD1,TRBJ2-7,TRBV6-1,CASSEAGDRVPYEQYF,TGTGCCAGCAGTGAAGCGGGGGACAGGGTCCCCTACGAGCAGTACTTC
-,TRBJ2-7,TRBV5-1,CASSFLGGTVYEQYF,TGCGCCAGCAGCTTCCTAGGGGGGACAGTCTACGAGCAGTACTTC
TRBD1,TRBJ2-7,TRBV5-1,CASSLVPGGPYEQYF,TGCGCCAGCAGCTTGGTTCCAGGGGGCCCCTACGAGCAGTACTTC
TRBD1,TRBJ2-2,TRBV5-6,CASSPKGQGNTGELFF,TGTGCCAGCAGCCCCAAGGGACAGGGCAACACCGGGGAGCTGTTTTTT
-,TRBJ2-7,TRBV4-3,CASSQWTATYEQYF,TGCGCCAGCAGCCAATGGACAGCGACCTACGAGCAGTACTTC
TRBD1,TRBJ2-7,TRBV5-6,CASRLTGTDPYEQYF,TGTGCCAGCAGATTAACCGGGACAGACCCCTACGAGCAGTACTTC
TRBD1,TRBJ2-7,TRBV7-8,CASSLVLFNLGTGSNEQYF,TGTGCCAGCAGCTTAGTTCTTTTTAATCTTGGGACAGGGTCCAACGAGCAGTACTTC
TRBD1,TRBJ1-3,TRBV7-6,CASRRAAGGSGNTIYF,TGTGCCAGCAGAAGAGCAGCAGGGGGTTCTGGAAACACCATATATTTT
-,TRBJ1-4,TRBV7-8,CASSLVTGRNEKLFF,TGTGCCAGCAGCTTAGTCACAGGGAGAAATGAAAAACTGTTTTTT
-,TRBJ2-1,TRBV27,CASTTGSYNEQFF,TGTGCCAGCACAACAGGTTCCTACAATGAGCAGTTCTTC
-,TRBJ1-1,TRBV7-3,CASSSTGYTEAFF,TGTGCCAGCAGCTCTACAGGGTACACTGAAGCTTTCTTT
TRBD1,TRBJ2-1,TRBV2,CASSERGQSYYNEQFF,TGTGCCAGCAGTGAAAGGGGGCAGTCTTACTACAATGAGCAGTTCTTC
-,TRBJ2-7,TRBV4-3,CASSQDSIPYEQYF,TGCGCCAGCAGCCAAGATAGCATTCCCTACGAGCAGTACTTC
-,TRBJ1-5,TRBV7-2,CASSPHRGNQPQHF,TGTGCCAGCAGCCCGCACCGGGGCAATCAGCCCCAGCATTTT
TRBD1,TRBJ2-2,TRBV15,CATSKGDRRAGELFF,TGTGCCACCAGCAAAGGGGACAGGAGGGCCGGGGAGCTGTTTTTT
TRBD1,TRBJ2-5,TRBV2,CASSVNRGTEETQYF,TGTGCCAGCAGTGTTAACAGGGGAACGGAAGAGACCCAGTACTTC
TRBD1,TRBJ1-2,TRBV19,CASRHPGQRYGYTF,TGTGCCAGTAGACATCCGGGACAGAGGTATGGCTACACCTTC
TRBD1,TRBJ1-4,TRBV11-2,CASSTTGEKSEKLFF,TGTGCCAGCAGCACCACAGGGGAGAAGAGTGAAAAACTGTTTTTT
TRBD2,TRBJ2-1,TRBV7-9,CASSTPDRAGPSYNEQFF,TGTGCCAGCAGCACGCCAGACCGAGCGGGACCTTCCTACAATGAGCAGTTCTTC
-,TRBJ2-1,TRBV11-3,CASSLDAGRNEQFF,TGTGCCAGCAGCTTAGATGCGGGGCGTAATGAGCAGTTCTTC
TRBD1,TRBJ1-1,TRBV9,CASSLQTGGTEAFF,TGTGCCAGCAGCCTCCAAACAGGGGGCACTGAAGCTTTCTTT
-,TRBJ1-5,TRBV28,CASSFGEGLSNQPQHF,TGTGCCAGCAGTTTCGGAGAGGGTCTTAGCAATCAGCCCCAGCATTTT
-,TRBJ1-5,TRBV27,CASSLQAVGNQPQHF,TGTGCCAGCAGTTTACAGGCCGTTGGCAATCAGCCCCAGCATTTT
TRBD2,TRBJ2-3,TRBV5-1,CASSVLAGTTDTQYF,TGCGCCAGCAGCGTACTAGCGGGGACCACAGATACGCAGTATTTT
-,TRBJ2-1,TRBV4-2,CASSQVGGGSDEQFF,TGTGCCAGCAGCCAAGTAGGGGGGGGCTCTGATGAGCAGTTCTTC
-,TRBJ2-1,TRBV4-3,CASSQDRGGGKEQFF,TGCGCCAGCAGCCAAGATAGGGGGGGAGGAAAGGAGCAGTTCTTC
-,TRBJ2-7,TRBV11-1,CASSLGQPYEQYF,TGTGCCAGCAGCTTAGGACAGCCCTACGAGCAGTACTTC
TRBD1,TRBJ2-2,TRBV16,CASSQTGTGHGELFF,TGTGCCAGCAGCCAAACCGGGACAGGGCACGGGGAGCTGTTTTTT
-,TRBJ1-6,TRBV10-3,CAISGAGNYNSPLHF,TGTGCCATCAGTGGCGCAGGGAACTATAATTCACCCCTCCACTTT
-,TRBJ2-7,TRBV28,CASSDLRGELSYEQYF,TGTGCCAGCAGTGACCTCAGGGGCGAACTCTCCTACGAGCAGTACTTC
TRBD1,TRBJ2-7,TRBV4-1,CASSHGTGGEQYF,TGCGCCAGCAGCCACGGGACAGGGGGCGAGCAGTACTTC
-,TRBJ2-7,TRBV21-1,CASGAKEQYF,TGTGCCAGCGGGGCGAAAGAGCAGTACTTC
-,TRBJ2-1,TRBV7-6,CASSLVLASKGEQFF,TGTGCCAGCAGCTTAGTACTAGCAAGTAAAGGTGAGCAGTTCTTC
-,TRBJ2-7,TRBV10-3,CAIRADLMWDEQYF,TGTGCCATCAGGGCGGACTTGATGTGGGACGAGCAGTACTTC
TRBD1,TRBJ1-1,TRBV7-9,CASSYRDRANTEAFF,TGTGCCAGCAGTTACCGGGACAGGGCGAACACTGAAGCTTTCTTT
-,TRBJ2-7,TRBV6-1,CASRADSSYEQYF,TGTGCCAGCAGGGCTGACAGCTCCTACGAGCAGTACTTC
TRBD1,TRBJ2-7,TRBV14,CASSQEPEGQGASYEQYF,TGTGCCAGCAGCCAAGAGCCGGAGGGACAGGGGGCCTCCTACGAGCAGTACTTC
TRBD2,TRBJ2-5,TRBV4-3,CASSVGVGGKEETQYF,TGCGCCAGCAGCGTGGGTGTGGGGGGGAAGGAAGAGACCCAGTACTTC
-,TRBJ1-5,TRBV28,CASSTKTRQINQPQHF,TGTGCCAGCAGCACTAAAACTCGACAGATCAATCAGCCCCAGCATTTT
-,TRBJ2-3,TRBV6-5,CASSYTMAGHTDTQYF,TGTGCCAGCAGTTACACGATGGCAGGGCACACAGATACGCAGTATTTT
-,TRBJ2-3,TRBV19,CASSITAGTDTQYF,TGTGCCAGTAGTATAACGGCGGGCACAGATACGCAGTATTTT
TRBD1,TRBJ1-5,TRBV10-3,CAIKGTGGSGQPQHF,TGTGCCATCAAGGGGACAGGGGGCTCGGGTCAGCCCCAGCATTTT
-,TRBJ1-2,TRBV25-1,CASSEGGWSYGYTF,TGTGCCAGCAGTGAAGGGGGCTGGAGCTATGGCTACACCTTC
TRBD1,TRBJ1-5,TRBV9,CASSASGQGDNQPQHF,TGTGCCAGCAGCGCATCGGGACAGGGGGACAATCAGCCCCAGCATTTT
-,TRBJ2-2,TRBV5-4,CASSLISGAGELFF,TGTGCCAGCAGCTTAATATCCGGGGCCGGGGAGCTGTTTTTT
TRBD2,TRBJ2-1,TRBV29-1,CSAAGGSNEQFF,TGCAGCGCCGCGGGAGGATCCAATGAGCAGTTCTTC
TRBD1,TRBJ2-7,TRBV28,CASSGAGTGDHEQYF,TGTGCCAGCAGTGGAGCCGGGACAGGGGACCACGAGCAGTACTTC
-,TRBJ1-3,TRBV5-6,CASSPASWRRTIYF,TGTGCCAGCAGCCCGGCGTCCTGGAGGCGAACCATATATTTT
-,TRBJ1-2,TRBV5-1,CASSFPGVQYGGYTF,TGCGCCAGCAGCTTCCCCGGGGTACAGTATGGTGGCTACACCTTC
-,TRBJ1-5,TRBV19,CARSIGTMDCNQPQHF,TGTGCCAGATCCATCGGGACAATGGATTGCAATCAGCCCCAGCATTTT